The T cell receptor (beta chain) under discussion was sequenced for a study of cytomegalovirus exposure and HLA in healthy donors. The V and J ends lost 1 base and 4 bases respectively, with 4 bases between them. Germline CDR1 SGHAT, CDR2 FQNNGV. The length of the CDR3 is 13 residues. The PCR employed 60 Vbeta primers together with 13 Jbeta primers. Generated by immunoSEQ multiplex PCR, the TCRdb table keeps only in-frame clones and is missing some. The sample contains around 140,000 clones, roughly 78% of which appear only once. Sequenced: PBMCs. This sequence was found in a man aged 45 to 65 in good health and CMV-seropositive. V usage is TRBV11-2 and J usage is TRBJ2-2; the D is unclear. The CDR3 protein is CASSLGSTGELFF. CDR3 in DNA: TGTGCCAGCAGCTTAGGGAGCACCGGGGAGCTGTTTTTT.